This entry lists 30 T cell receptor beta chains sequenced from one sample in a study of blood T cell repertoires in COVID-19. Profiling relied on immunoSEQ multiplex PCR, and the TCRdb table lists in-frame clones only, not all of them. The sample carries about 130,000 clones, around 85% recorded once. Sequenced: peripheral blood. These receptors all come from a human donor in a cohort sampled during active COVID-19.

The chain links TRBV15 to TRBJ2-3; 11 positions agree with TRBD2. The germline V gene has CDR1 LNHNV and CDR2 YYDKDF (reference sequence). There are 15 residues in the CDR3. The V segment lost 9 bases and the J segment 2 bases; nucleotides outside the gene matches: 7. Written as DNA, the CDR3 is TGTGCCACAAAAGCGGGACTAGCGGTCACAGATACGCAGTATTTT. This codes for CATKAGLAVTDTQYF.

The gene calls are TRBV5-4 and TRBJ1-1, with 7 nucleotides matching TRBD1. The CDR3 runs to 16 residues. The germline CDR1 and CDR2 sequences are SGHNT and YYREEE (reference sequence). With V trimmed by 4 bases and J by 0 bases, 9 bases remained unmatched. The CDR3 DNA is TGTGCCAGCAGCCAAGGGACAGTAGCCATGAACACTGAAGCTTTCTTT. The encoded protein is CASSQGTVAMNTEAFF.

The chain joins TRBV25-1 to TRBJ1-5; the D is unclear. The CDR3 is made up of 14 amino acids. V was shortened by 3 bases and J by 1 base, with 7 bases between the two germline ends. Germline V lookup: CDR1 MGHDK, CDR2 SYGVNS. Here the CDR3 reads CASSEGWSNQPQHF. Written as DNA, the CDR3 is TGTGCCAGCAGTGAGGGCTGGAGCAATCAGCCCCAGCATTTT.

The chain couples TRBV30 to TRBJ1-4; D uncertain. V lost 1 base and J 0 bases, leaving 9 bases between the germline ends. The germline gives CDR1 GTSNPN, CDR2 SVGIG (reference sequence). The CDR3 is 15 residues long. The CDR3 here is CAWSGLLATNEKLFF. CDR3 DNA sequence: TGTGCCTGGAGTGGCCTACTCGCAACTAATGAAAAACTGTTTTTT.

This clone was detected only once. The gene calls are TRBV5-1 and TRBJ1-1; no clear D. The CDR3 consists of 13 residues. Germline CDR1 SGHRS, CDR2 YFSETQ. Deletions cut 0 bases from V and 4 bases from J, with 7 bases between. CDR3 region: CASSLEASTEAFF. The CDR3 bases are TGCGCCAGCAGCTTGGAAGCGAGCACTGAAGCTTTCTTT.

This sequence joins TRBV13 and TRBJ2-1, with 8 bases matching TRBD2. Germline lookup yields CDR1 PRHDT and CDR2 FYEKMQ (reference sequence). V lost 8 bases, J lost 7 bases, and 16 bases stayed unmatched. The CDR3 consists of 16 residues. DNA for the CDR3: TGTGCCAGCGCCGGAGCGGGGGCCACCGGTCGGAATGAGCAGTTCTTC. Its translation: CASAGAGATGRNEQFF.

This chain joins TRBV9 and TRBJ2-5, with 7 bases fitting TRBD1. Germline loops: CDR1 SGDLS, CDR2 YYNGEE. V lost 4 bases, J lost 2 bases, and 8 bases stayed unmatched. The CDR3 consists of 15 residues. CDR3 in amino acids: CASSTHGQDQETQYF. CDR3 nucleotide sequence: TGTGCCAGCAGCACCCACGGACAGGATCAAGAGACCCAGTACTTC.

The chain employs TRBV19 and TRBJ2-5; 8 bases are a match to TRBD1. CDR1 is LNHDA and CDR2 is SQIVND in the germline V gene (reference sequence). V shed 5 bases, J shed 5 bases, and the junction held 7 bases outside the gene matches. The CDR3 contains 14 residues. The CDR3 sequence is CASSGQGRTETQYF. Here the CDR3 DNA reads TGTGCCAGTAGTGGACAGGGCCGAACGGAGACCCAGTACTTC.

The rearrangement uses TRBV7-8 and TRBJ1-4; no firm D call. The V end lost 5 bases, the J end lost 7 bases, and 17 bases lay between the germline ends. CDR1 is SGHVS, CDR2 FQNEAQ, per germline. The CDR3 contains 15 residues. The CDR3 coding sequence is TGTGCCAGCAGCCGGAGTAGGGTCGGGAGTGAAAAACTGTTTTTT. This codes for CASSRSRVGSEKLFF.

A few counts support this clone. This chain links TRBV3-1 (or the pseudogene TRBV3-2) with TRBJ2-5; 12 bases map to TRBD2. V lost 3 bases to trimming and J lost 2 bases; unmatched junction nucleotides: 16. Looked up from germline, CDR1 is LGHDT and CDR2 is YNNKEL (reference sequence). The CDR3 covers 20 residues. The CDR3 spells CASSQGPKGLAGDPQETQYF. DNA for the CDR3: TGTGCCAGCAGCCAGGGACCGAAGGGACTAGCGGGTGATCCACAAGAGACCCAGTACTTC.

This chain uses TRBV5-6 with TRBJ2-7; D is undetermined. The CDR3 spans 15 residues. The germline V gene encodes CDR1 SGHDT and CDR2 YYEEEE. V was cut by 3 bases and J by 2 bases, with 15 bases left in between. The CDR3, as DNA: TGTGCCAGCAGCTCCCCCCGAGTCCCCACCTACGAGCAGTACGTC. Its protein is CASSSPRVPTYEQYV.

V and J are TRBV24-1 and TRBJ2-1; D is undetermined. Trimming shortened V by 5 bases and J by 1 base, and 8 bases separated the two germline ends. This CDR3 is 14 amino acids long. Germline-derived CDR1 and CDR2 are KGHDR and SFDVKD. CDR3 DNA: TGTGCCACCAGTGCCAGTCTGTCCTACAATGAGCAGTTCTTC. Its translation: CATSASLSYNEQFF.

The CDR3 sequence: CASSLDRALLGNTIYF. Here the CDR3 DNA reads TGTGCCAGCAGTTTGGACAGGGCCCTCCTTGGAAACACCATATATTTT. The chain has TRBV6-6 and TRBJ1-3; 8 bases agree with TRBD1. Germline loops: CDR1 MNHNY, CDR2 SVGAGI (reference sequence). CDR3 size: 16 residues. Trimming removed 4 bases from V and 3 bases from J; junction bases left unmatched: 8.

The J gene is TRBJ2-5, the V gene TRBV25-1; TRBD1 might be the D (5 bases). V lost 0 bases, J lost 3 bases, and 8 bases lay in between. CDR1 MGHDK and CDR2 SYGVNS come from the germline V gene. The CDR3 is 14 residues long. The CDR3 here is CASSEYKGEETQYF. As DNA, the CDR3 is TGTGCCAGCAGTGAATATAAAGGGGAAGAGACCCAGTACTTC.

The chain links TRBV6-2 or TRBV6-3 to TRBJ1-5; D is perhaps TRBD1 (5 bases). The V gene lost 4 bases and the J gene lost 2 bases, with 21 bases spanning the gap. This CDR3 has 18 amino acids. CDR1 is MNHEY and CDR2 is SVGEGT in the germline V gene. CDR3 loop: CASSLVLWRQIGNQPQHF. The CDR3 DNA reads TGTGCCAGCAGTTTGGTATTATGGAGACAGATTGGCAATCAGCCCCAGCATTTT.

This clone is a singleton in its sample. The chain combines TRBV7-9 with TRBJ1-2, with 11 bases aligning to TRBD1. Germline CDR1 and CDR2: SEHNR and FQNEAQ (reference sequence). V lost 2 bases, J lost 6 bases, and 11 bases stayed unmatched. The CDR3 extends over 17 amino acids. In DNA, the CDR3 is TGTGCCAGCAGCTTATGGGTCGGACAGGGGGCGCGAAATGGCTACACCTTC. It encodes CASSLWVGQGARNGYTF.

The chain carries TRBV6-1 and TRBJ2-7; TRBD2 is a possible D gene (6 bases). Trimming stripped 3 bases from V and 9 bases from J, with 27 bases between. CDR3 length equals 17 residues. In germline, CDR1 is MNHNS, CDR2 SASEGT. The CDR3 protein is CASSDRPKRLEGIGQYV. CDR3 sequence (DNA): TGTGCCAGCAGTGATCGACCCAAAAGACTAGAGGGGATTGGGCAGTACGTC.

The CDR3 loop is CASSLFTSGYTDTQYF. The CDR3 DNA is TGTGCCAGCAGCTTGTTCACTAGCGGGTACACAGATACGCAGTATTTT. The V and J genes are TRBV5-5 and TRBJ2-3; 9 positions agree with TRBD2. Losses at the gene ends were 1 base for V and 2 bases for J; bases not matched to a gene: 5. CDR1 is SGHKS and CDR2 is YYEKEE in the germline V gene (reference sequence). The length of the CDR3 is 16 residues.

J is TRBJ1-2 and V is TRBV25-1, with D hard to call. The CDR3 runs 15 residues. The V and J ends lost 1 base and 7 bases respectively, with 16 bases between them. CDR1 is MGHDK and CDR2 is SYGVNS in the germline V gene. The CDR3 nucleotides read TGTGCCAGCAGTGAATCTAGCGAACAATCGGGTGGCTACACCTTC. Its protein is CASSESSEQSGGYTF.

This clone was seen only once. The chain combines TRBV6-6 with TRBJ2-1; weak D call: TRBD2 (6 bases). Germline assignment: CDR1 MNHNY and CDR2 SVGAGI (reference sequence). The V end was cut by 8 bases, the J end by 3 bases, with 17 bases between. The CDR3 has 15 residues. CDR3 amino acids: CASGSGLSDYNEQFF. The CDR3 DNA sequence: TGTGCCAGCGGCTCGGGACTTTCCGACTACAATGAGCAGTTCTTC.

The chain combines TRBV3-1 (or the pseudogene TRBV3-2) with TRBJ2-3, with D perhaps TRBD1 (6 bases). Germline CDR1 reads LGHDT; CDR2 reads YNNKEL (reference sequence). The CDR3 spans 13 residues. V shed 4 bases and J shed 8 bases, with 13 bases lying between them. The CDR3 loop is CASSPNRVGTQYF. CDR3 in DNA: TGTGCCAGCAGCCCGAACAGGGTCGGTACGCAGTATTTT.

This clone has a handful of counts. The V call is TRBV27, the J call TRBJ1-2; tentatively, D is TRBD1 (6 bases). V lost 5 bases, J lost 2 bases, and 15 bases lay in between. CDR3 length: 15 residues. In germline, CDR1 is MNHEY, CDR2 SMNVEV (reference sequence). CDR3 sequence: CASSLIPDSNYGYTF. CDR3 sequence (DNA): TGTGCCAGCAGTCTCATCCCGGACAGCAACTATGGCTACACCTTC.

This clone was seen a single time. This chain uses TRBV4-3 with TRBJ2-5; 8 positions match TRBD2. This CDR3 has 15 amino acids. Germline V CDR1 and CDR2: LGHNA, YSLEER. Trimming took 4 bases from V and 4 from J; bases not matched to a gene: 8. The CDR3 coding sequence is TGCGCCAGCAGCCCGGAGGGGCTAGCGGGAGAGACCCAGTACTTC. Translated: CASSPEGLAGETQYF.

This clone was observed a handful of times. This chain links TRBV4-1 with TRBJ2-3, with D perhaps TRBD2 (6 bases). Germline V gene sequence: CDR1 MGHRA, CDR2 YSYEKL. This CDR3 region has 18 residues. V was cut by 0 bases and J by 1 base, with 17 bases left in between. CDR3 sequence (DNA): TGCGCCAGCAGCCAAGATATATGGATGGCGGGACGCACAGATACGCAGTATTTT. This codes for CASSQDIWMAGRTDTQYF.

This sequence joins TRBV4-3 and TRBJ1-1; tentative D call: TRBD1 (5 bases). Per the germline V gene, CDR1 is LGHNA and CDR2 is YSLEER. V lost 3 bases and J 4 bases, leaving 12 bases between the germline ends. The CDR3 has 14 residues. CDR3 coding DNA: TGCGCCAGCAGCCATGGGTCGGGGGGCACTGAAGCTTTCTTT. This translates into CASSHGSGGTEAFF.

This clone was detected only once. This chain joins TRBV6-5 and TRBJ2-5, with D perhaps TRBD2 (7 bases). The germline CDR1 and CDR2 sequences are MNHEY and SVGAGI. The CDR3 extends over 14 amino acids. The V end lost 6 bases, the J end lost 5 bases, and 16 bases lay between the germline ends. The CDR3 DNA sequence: TGTGCCAGCAGGGGGCCGGGGGGCTTCGAGACCCAGTACTTC. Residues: CASRGPGGFETQYF.

The CDR3, as DNA: TGTGCCAGCAGCCCTACGGGTAACGTCAGGGCTACACGCTACGAGCAGTACTTC. This gives the protein CASSPTGNVRATRYEQYF. The chain employs TRBV5-4 and TRBJ2-7, with TRBD1 as a possible D gene (5 bases). From germline, CDR1 is SGHNT and CDR2 YYREEE (reference sequence). The V end was cut by 4 bases, the J end by 3 bases, with 26 bases between. CDR3 size: 18 residues.

The CDR3 is CASSTDRGNQPQHF. For the CDR3, the DNA is TGTGCCAGCAGTACGGACAGGGGCAATCAGCCCCAGCATTTT. The chain carries TRBV27 and TRBJ1-5; 8 positions agree with TRBD1. The CDR3 spans 14 residues. After removal of 5 bases from V and 2 bases from J, the junction contained 2 bases not matched to a gene. CDR1 is MNHEY, CDR2 SMNVEV, per germline (reference sequence).

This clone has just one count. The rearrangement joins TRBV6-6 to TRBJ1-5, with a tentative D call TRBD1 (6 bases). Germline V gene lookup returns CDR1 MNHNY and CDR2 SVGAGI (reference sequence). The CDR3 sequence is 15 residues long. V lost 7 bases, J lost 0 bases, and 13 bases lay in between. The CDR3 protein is CASNYGGASNQPQHF. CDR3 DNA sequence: TGTGCCAGCAATTATGGGGGGGCTAGCAATCAGCCCCAGCATTTT.

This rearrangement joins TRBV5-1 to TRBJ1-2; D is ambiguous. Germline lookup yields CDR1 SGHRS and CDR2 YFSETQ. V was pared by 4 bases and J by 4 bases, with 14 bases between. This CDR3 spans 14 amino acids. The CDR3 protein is CASSRDEGGYGYTF. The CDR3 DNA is TGCGCCAGCAGCCGCGATGAGGGTGGCTATGGCTACACCTTC.